One sample yielded the 17 T cell receptor beta chains listed below, sequenced in a study of T-cell memory formation after mild COVID-19. MiXCR, applied by TCRdb to the 5' RACE reads, yields one record per CDR3 protein. There are about 270,000 distinct CDR3 sequences in the sample; roughly 18% occur only once, and 23% lies in the top ten. The source material was PBMCs or a T cell subset sorted from them (not recorded which). The receptor source for this set is a man between 18 and 29 years old who had mild COVID-19 (a few samples of this study predate the infection). Cell type and time point are not known.

This clonotype was recorded many times. This chain links TRBV6-5 with TRBJ2-1; D uncertain. The CDR3 covers 15 residues. Germline V CDR1 and CDR2: MNHEY, SVGAGI. The V end lost 4 bases, the J end lost 1 base, and 11 bases lay between the germline ends. CDR3 region: CASSSAKWSYNEQFF. In DNA form, the CDR3 reads TGTGCCAGCAGTTCGGCCAAGTGGTCCTACAATGAGCAGTTCTTC.

This clonotype came up a few times. This sequence joins TRBV4-2 and TRBJ1-3; no reliable D call. The CDR3 extends over 14 amino acids. The germline gives CDR1 LGHNA, CDR2 YNFKEQ. Trimming removed 2 bases from V and 3 bases from J, with 8 bases in between. The CDR3 DNA follows: TGTGCCAGCAGCCAACGCGGCGGTGGAAACACCATATATTTT. It translates to CASSQRGGGNTIYF.

At least ten counts were recorded for this clonotype. The chain has TRBV4-3 and TRBJ2-7, with TRBD2 as a possible D gene (5 bases). Per the germline V gene, CDR1 is LGHNA and CDR2 is YSLEER. V lost 8 bases and J 4 bases, leaving 30 bases between the germline ends. The CDR3 spans 18 residues. CDR3 amino acids: CASQPRAERPPNYYEQYV. DNA for the CDR3: TGCGCCAGCCAGCCAAGGGCGGAGCGGCCCCCTAATTATTACGAGCAGTACGTC.

The chain carries TRBV12-3 or TRBV12-4 and TRBJ2-5; D possibly corresponds to TRBD1 (6 bases). The CDR3 totals 13 residues. V lost 7 bases and J 3 bases, leaving 12 bases between the germline ends. CDR3 DNA: TGTGCCAGCACCGGACAGCCCAAAGAGACCCAGTACTTC. This encodes CASTGQPKETQYF.

The chain recombines TRBV4-3 with TRBJ2-5, with 9 positions matching TRBD2. The V and J ends lost 0 bases and 1 base, in that order; junction bases with no gene match: 9. The CDR3 is 18 residues long. CDR1 is LGHNA, CDR2 YSLEER, per germline. The CDR3 DNA reads TGCGCCAGCAGCCAAGAGTGGAGCGGGGGGCAACTCCAAGAGACCCAGTACTTC. Its protein product is CASSQEWSGGQLQETQYF.

This clonotype was seen more than once but under ten times. The chain is built from TRBV20-1 and TRBJ2-2; TRBD1 matches at 8 bases. This CDR3 is built from 12 residues. Germline CDR1 is DFQATT and CDR2 is SNEGSKA (reference sequence). V shed 5 bases, J shed 4 bases, and the junction held 0 bases outside the gene matches. The chain's CDR3 is CSAGTGTGELFF. In DNA, the CDR3 is TGCAGTGCTGGGACAGGCACCGGGGAGCTGTTTTTT.

Concerning this clonotype: The junction departs from germline at one end; a sequencing error may be responsible. The CDR3 spells CASSPGQGITYF. In DNA, the CDR3 is TGTGCCAGCAGTCCCGGACAGGGGATAACCTACTTC. This sequence joins TRBV6-5 and TRBJ1-2, with 9 bases aligning to TRBD1. The length of the CDR3 is 12 residues. Germline V gene data show CDR1 as MNHEY and CDR2 as SVGAGI.

The rearrangement links TRBV12-3 or TRBV12-4 to TRBJ2-3; 10 positions agree with TRBD2. The junction had 4 bases not matched to a gene; V was cut back by 4 bases and J by 0 bases. The CDR3 contains 16 residues. As DNA, the CDR3 is TGTGCCAGCAGTTCCGGGACTAGCGAAAGCACAGATACGCAGTATTTT. Translating gives CASSSGTSESTDTQYF.

This chain uses TRBV7-2 with TRBJ2-2, with 8 bases aligning to TRBD2. V was clipped by 4 bases and J by 5 bases; unmatched bases: 9. Germline V gene lookup returns CDR1 SGHTA and CDR2 FQGNSA. The CDR3 is 16 residues long. As DNA, the CDR3 is TGTGCCAGCAGCTCACCCGGGACTAGTCAGACCGGGGAGCTGTTTTTT. Translated, it gives CASSSPGTSQTGELFF.

Here the CDR3 reads CASSPQLGAPYNEQFF. DNA of the CDR3: TGTGCCAGCAGTCCGCAGTTAGGGGCCCCCTACAATGAGCAGTTCTTC. The chain combines TRBV7-3 with TRBJ2-1; a weak D match, TRBD1 (5 bases). The CDR3 has 16 residues. V gave up 6 bases and J gave up 2 bases, with 17 bases separating them. Germline CDR1 is SGHTA and CDR2 is FQGTGA.

The V call is TRBV5-1, the J call TRBJ1-1, with TRBD1 matching over 11 bases. The length of the CDR3 is 15 residues. V dropped 3 bases and J dropped 4; count of bases not matched to a gene: 5. Per germline, CDR1 SGHRS and CDR2 YFSETQ. CDR3 coding DNA: TGCGCCAGCAGCTCAAGGACAGGGGGCGTCACTGAAGCTTTCTTT. Translating gives CASSSRTGGVTEAFF.

The CDR3 coding sequence is TGTGCCAGCAGTAACTTAACGTCGCAGTTCTTC. This encodes CASSNLTSQFF. The chain joins TRBV12-3 or TRBV12-4 to TRBJ2-1; D remains ambiguous. V gave up 5 bases and J gave up 12 bases, with 11 bases separating them. The CDR3 loop spans 11 amino acids.

The CDR3 region is CASSSSRATDTQYF. CDR3 DNA sequence: TGTGCCAGCAGCTCCTCACGGGCCACAGATACGCAGTATTTT. The V and J genes are TRBV11-2 and TRBJ2-3; D uncertain. This CDR3 contains 14 residues. Trimming shortened V by 4 bases and J by 2 bases, and 10 bases separated the two germline ends. CDR1 is SGHAT and CDR2 is FQNNGV in the germline V gene.

This clonotype was counted between two and nine times. The gene calls are TRBV6-5 and TRBJ2-7, with D possibly matching TRBD2 (5 bases). The CDR3 covers 14 residues. The germline V and J ends were trimmed by 5 bases and 6 bases, with 17 bases remaining between them. The germline gives CDR1 MNHEY, CDR2 SVGAGI. CDR3 in amino acids: CASSVTGEGGEQYF. In DNA, the CDR3 is TGTGCCAGCAGTGTTACGGGCGAGGGTGGCGAGCAGTACTTC.

This clonotype was picked up a small number of times. The chain links TRBV2 to TRBJ2-3, with 11 bases lining up with TRBD2. CDR3 length: 17 residues. With 3 bases clipped from V and 1 base from J, the junction kept 6 bases outside the gene matches. Germline CDR1 SNHLY, CDR2 FYNNEI. The CDR3 sequence is CASSELAGGSGTDTQYF. The DNA of the CDR3 is TGTGCCAGCAGTGAGCTAGCGGGGGGCTCGGGCACAGATACGCAGTATTTT.

The chain combines TRBV6-1 with TRBJ1-2; 9 bases agree with TRBD1. The V gene end was trimmed by 2 bases and the J gene end by 2 bases; junction bases not matched to a gene: 9. This CDR3 contains 17 residues. CDR1 is MNHNS, CDR2 SASEGT, per germline. CDR3 region: CASSEPGQGILNYGYTF. The CDR3 DNA follows: TGTGCCAGCAGTGAACCGGGACAGGGAATCCTCAACTATGGCTACACCTTC.

The rearrangement links TRBV4-1 to TRBJ2-3, with 7 bases aligning to TRBD1. After removal of 0 bases from V and 4 bases from J, the junction contained 4 bases not matched to a gene. There are 15 residues in the CDR3. In germline, CDR1 is MGHRA, CDR2 YSYEKL. The CDR3 loop reads CASSQEQGMADTQYF. For the CDR3, the DNA is TGCGCCAGCAGCCAAGAACAGGGGATGGCAGATACGCAGTATTTT.